This is a list of T cell receptor beta chains from one sample in a study of shared clonotypes between healthy human individuals. This table comes from immunoSEQ multiplex PCR, and its TCRdb copy is limited to in-frame clones, with some not included. The sample consists of roughly 700,000 clones, less than 95% of them appearing once. The sample consisted of memory CD8+ T cells from PBMCs. The source is a man aged 18 to 30 in good health. Some clones in this sample may be carry-over from other donors' samples. The CDR3 runs from the conserved cysteine through the conserved F or W. The D gene is left open where the match is weak. Clone size is not always given. Where it is, it says once, few, many or a class for expanded clones.

clone_size	d_call	j_call	v_call	cdr3_aa	cdr3_nt
.	.	TRBJ2-1	TRBV29-1	CSGSISGWNEQFF	TGCAGCGGGAGCATCTCAGGGTGGAATGAGCAGTTCTTC
.	.	TRBJ2-5	TRBV5-1	CASSPGPHGGSLRETQYF	TGCGCCAGCAGCCCTGGACCGCACGGAGGGAGTTTGAGAGAGACCCAGTACTTC
.	.	TRBJ2-5	TRBV6-6	CASSSFIEETQYF	TGTGCCAGCAGTTCTTTTATAGAAGAGACCCAGTACTTC
.	TRBD1	TRBJ2-1	TRBV19	CATQGGRDRKSSYNEQFF	TGTGCCACCCAAGGGGGCAGGGACAGAAAGAGCTCCTACAATGAGCAGTTCTTC
.	TRBD2	TRBJ2-5	TRBV7-9	CASSSPRTGRARETQYF	TGTGCCAGCAGCTCGCCGAGAACCGGGAGGGCGAGGGAGACCCAGTACTTC
.	.	TRBJ1-1	TRBV27	CASSLFSRVNEAFF	TGTGCCAGCAGTTTATTTTCCAGGGTTAATGAAGCTTTCTTT
.	.	TRBJ2-2	TRBV15	CATSRGLGELFF	TGTGCCACCAGCCGAGGACTCGGGGAGCTGTTTTTT
.	TRBD2	TRBJ2-7	TRBV19	CASSLLAGGPYEQYF	TGTGCCAGTAGCCTACTAGCGGGAGGGCCCTACGAGCAGTACTTC
.	TRBD2	TRBJ2-1	TRBV14	CASSQVGGSSYNEQFF	TGTGCCAGCAGCCAAGTGGGCGGGAGCTCCTACAATGAGCAGTTCTTC
.	.	TRBJ2-7	TRBV30	CAWKILTQPYEQYF	TGTGCCTGGAAAATTTTGACTCAACCCTACGAGCAGTACTTC
once	.	TRBJ1-1	TRBV14	CASSQADRAMNTEAFF	TGTGCCAGCAGCCAAGCGGACCGCGCGATGAACACTGAAGCTTTCTTT
.	TRBD2	TRBJ2-7	TRBV11-1	CASSLGVGLAAESYEQYF	TGTGCCAGCAGCTTAGGAGTCGGGCTAGCGGCCGAAAGCTACGAGCAGTACTTC
once	.	TRBJ2-1	TRBV7-9	CASSSGHPNEQFF	TGTGCCAGCAGCTCGGGACACCCCAATGAGCAGTTCTTC
.	TRBD1	TRBJ1-2	TRBV30	CAWSVDRGHGYTF	TGTGCCTGGAGTGTCGACAGGGGCCATGGCTACACCTTC
.	TRBD2	TRBJ2-7	TRBV28	CASVWTSGSYEQYF	TGTGCCAGCGTATGGACTAGCGGGAGCTACGAGCAGTACTTC
.	.	TRBJ2-1	TRBV9	CASSVAGGSYNEQFF	TGTGCCAGCAGCGTAGCTGGGGGATCCTACAATGAGCAGTTCTTC
.	TRBD1	TRBJ2-2	TRBV9	CASSATGTGMAGELFF	TGTGCCAGCAGCGCAACCGGGACAGGGATGGCCGGGGAGCTGTTTTTT
.	.	TRBJ2-1	TRBV5-1	CASMSSGEQFF	TGCGCCAGCATGAGTTCCGGTGAGCAGTTCTTC
.	.	TRBJ1-2	TRBV7-6	CASSPLVGEYGYTF	TGTGCCAGCAGCCCCTTAGTAGGGGAATATGGCTACACCTTC
.	TRBD2	TRBJ2-2	TRBV5-8	CASSSRIGLADLNTGELFF	TGTGCCAGCAGCTCCCGAATCGGACTAGCGGACTTGAACACCGGGGAGCTGTTTTTT
.	.	TRBJ2-2	TRBV7-9	CASSKGTGELFF	TGTGCCAGCAGTAAGGGAACCGGGGAGCTGTTTTTT
.	.	TRBJ2-2	TRBV7-2	CASSSGPSTGELFF	TGTGCCAGCAGCTCGGGTCCGTCGACCGGGGAGCTGTTTTTT
.	.	TRBJ2-3	TRBV7-9	CASSFGGSSTDTQYF	TGTGCCAGCAGCTTTGGTGGATCTAGCACAGATACGCAGTATTTT
.	.	TRBJ1-2	TRBV6-4	CASRDTPRGEGYTF	TGTGCCAGCAGAGATACTCCAAGAGGAGAAGGCTACACCTTC
.	.	TRBJ2-3	TRBV13	CASSLGPTSADTQYF	TGTGCCAGCAGCTTAGGCCCAACCTCCGCAGATACGCAGTATTTT
.	.	TRBJ1-1	TRBV28	CASSPNREGTEAFF	TGTGCCAGCAGTCCTAACAGGGAAGGCACTGAAGCTTTCTTT
.	.	TRBJ2-5	TRBV25-1	CASSDFWTLENQETQYF	TGTGCCAGCAGTGACTTCTGGACCCTAGAAAACCAAGAGACCCAGTACTTC
.	.	TRBJ2-7	TRBV13	CASSLTRGLYEQYF	TGTGCCAGCAGCTTAACGCGGGGACTCTACGAGCAGTACTTC
.	TRBD1	TRBJ1-5	TRBV6-5	CASSPTGEDQPQHF	TGTGCCAGCAGTCCGACAGGGGAGGATCAGCCCCAGCATTTT
.	.	TRBJ1-3	TRBV30	CAWSVMSGTAVYSGNTIYF	TGTGCCTGGAGTGTAATGTCCGGGACGGCCGTTTACTCTGGAAACACCATATATTTT
.	TRBD1	TRBJ2-6	TRBV18	CASSPQRWTGYGANVLTF	TGTGCCAGCTCACCGCAACGATGGACAGGGTATGGGGCCAACGTCCTGACTTTC
.	.	TRBJ2-1	TRBV12-5	CASGKNTGSSYNEQFF	TGTGCTAGTGGAAAAAACACAGGGAGCTCCTACAATGAGCAGTTCTTC
once	.	TRBJ1-1	TRBV19	CASSSLGGKNTEAFF	TGTGCCAGTAGTAGCCTGGGGGGTAAGAACACTGAAGCTTTCTTT
.	.	TRBJ2-7	TRBV15	CATSRADGGYEQYF	TGTGCCACCAGCAGGGCGGACGGGGGCTACGAGCAGTACTTC
.	.	TRBJ2-1	TRBV6-5	CASSYSSGLRWEQFF	TGTGCCAGCAGTTACTCTAGCGGCCTTAGGTGGGAGCAGTTCTTC
.	.	TRBJ2-7	TRBV6-1	CASSETGVREQYF	TGTGCCAGCAGTGAGACGGGAGTTAGGGAGCAGTACTTC
.	.	TRBJ2-1	TRBV6-1	CASSGGLSSYNEQFF	TGTGCCAGCAGTGGGGGCCTCAGCTCCTACAATGAGCAGTTCTTC